This TCR beta chain was retrieved from a study of cytomegalovirus exposure and HLA in healthy donors. As for the study in general: Roughly 80 million unique TCRs from HLA-typed donors made up an early data release. Study observations and caveats: Later analysis identified a missense DCLRE1C variant that was linked to TCR beta V- and J-gene trimming.

In germline, CDR1 is MGHRA, CDR2 YSYEKL. This CDR3 contains 15 residues. Trimming took off 6 bases at V and 2 bases at J, with 16 bases between the two ends. A note on this clone: The antigen is unknown.

Researchers ran the PCR with 60 Vbeta and 13 Jbeta primers. Authors' methods: In a later analysis, some 80 million unique TCR beta chains included roughly 11 million shared by two or more donors. TCRdb's copy holds only in-frame clones and misses some; the assay was immunoSEQ multiplex PCR. V and J calls and clone size come straight from that table; D and trimming were deduced from the DNA. Of about 150,000 clones listed, roughly 79% are singletons. This chain links TRBV4-1 with TRBJ2-5, with D perhaps matching TRBD2 (5 bases). The sequence derives from a man aged 18 to 30 in good health and CMV-seronegative. Sequenced input: PBMCs. CDR3 DNA: TGCGCCAGCAGTTCTGGGTGGGGAGTTCAAGAGACCCAGTACTTC. Amino acids: CASSSGWGVQETQYF.